Each of the 9 T cell receptor beta chains below was sequenced from the same sample in a study of T cell responses to AZD1222 COVID-19 vaccine. Generated by immunoSEQ multiplex PCR, the TCRdb table keeps only in-frame clones and is missing some. The sample includes 95,000 to 110,000 clones, about 92% of them seen just once. This specimen was peripheral blood, taken on day 0 of AZD1222 vaccination. The receptors shown here come from an adult in good health.

The genes are TRBV5-1 and TRBJ1-1; D not resolved. Trimming took 4 bases from V and 8 from J, leaving 12 bases between them. This CDR3 region has 12 residues. The germline CDR1 and CDR2 sequences are SGHRS and YFSETQ. In nucleotides, the CDR3 is TGCGCCAGCAGCATGGACGGGAGGGAAGCTTTCTTT. Amino acids: CASSMDGREAFF.

The V gene is TRBV11-3, the J gene TRBJ2-3, with D possibly matching TRBD2 (5 bases). From germline, CDR1 is SGHNT and CDR2 YENEEA. The V end was cut by 4 bases, the J end by 0 bases, with 8 bases between. This CDR3 comprises 14 residues. The CDR3 sequence is CASSSGGSTDTQYF. In DNA form, the CDR3 reads TGTGCCAGCAGCTCCGGAGGTAGCACAGATACGCAGTATTTT. The entire variable domain, with the rest obtained from reference TRBV11-3 and TRBJ2-3, is as follows: EAGVVQSPRYKIIEKKQPVAFWCNPISGHNTLYWYLQNLGQGPELLIRYENEEAVDDSQLPKDRFSAERLKGVDSTLKIQPAELGDSAVYLCASSSGGSTDTQYFGPGTRLTVL.

The chain links TRBV2 to TRBJ1-2; TRBD1 is a possible D gene (5 bases). The V end was cut by 4 bases, the J end by 12 bases, with 12 bases between. Germline V gene sequence: CDR1 SNHLY, CDR2 FYNNEI. CDR3 size: 11 residues. The CDR3 reads CASSGDGADTF. CDR3 coding DNA: TGTGCCAGCAGTGGGGACGGGGCCGACACCTTC.

As regards this clone: Other DNA sequences in this specimen translate into the identical CDR3. This chain uses TRBV9 with TRBJ2-7, with 7 bases aligning to TRBD1. The CDR3 loop spans 14 amino acids. V shed 0 bases, J shed 2 bases, and the junction held 2 bases outside the gene matches. Germline-derived CDR1 and CDR2 are SGDLS and YYNGEE. The CDR3, as DNA: TGTGCCAGCAGCGTAGGGCAGGGGGCCTACGAGCAGTACTTC. Protein sequence: CASSVGQGAYEQYF. The complete variable domain, with remaining parts taken from reference TRBV9 and TRBJ2-7, reads DSGVTQTPKHLITATGQRVTLRCSPRSGDLSVYWYQQSLDQGLQFLIQYYNGEERAKGNILERFSAQQFPDLHSELNLSSLELGDSALYFCASSVGQGAYEQYFGPGTRLTVT.

This chain connects TRBV19 to TRBJ1-1, with D unresolved. The CDR3 contains 12 residues. Germline V gives CDR1 LNHDA, CDR2 SQIVND (reference sequence). V was trimmed by 3 bases and J by 13 bases, leaving 15 bases between them. The CDR3 spells CASSIGQSGVFF. The CDR3 DNA reads TGTGCCAGTAGTATTGGGCAGTCCGGCGTTTTCTTT.

This chain joins TRBV7-2 and TRBJ1-5; 7 nucleotides agree with TRBD1. This CDR3 contains 16 residues. CDR1 and CDR2 from the germline V gene are SGHTA and FQGNSA. J lost 0 bases, V lost 4 bases, and 6 bases had no gene match. CDR3 DNA: TGTGCCAGCAGCTGGGGACAGTTAAGTAGCAATCAGCCCCAGCATTTT. Protein product: CASSWGQLSSNQPQHF.

The genes are TRBV4-2 and TRBJ2-7; D may match TRBD1 or TRBD2 (5 bases each). The CDR3 runs to 14 residues. Germline CDR1 LGHNA, CDR2 YNFKEQ. V dropped 0 bases and J dropped 7 bases, with 13 bases sitting between them. CDR3 residues: CASSQDQGVVEQYF. Here the CDR3 DNA reads TGTGCCAGCAGCCAAGATCAGGGAGTGGTGGAGCAGTACTTC.

V is TRBV15 and J is TRBJ2-7; 10 nucleotides align to TRBD2. Trimming at V came to 5 bases and at J to 0 bases, leaving 10 bases not matched to a gene. The germline V gene encodes CDR1 LNHNV and CDR2 YYDKDF (reference sequence). CDR3 length: 17 amino acids. The CDR3 protein is CATSPPRAGGSSYEQYF. The CDR3 DNA reads TGTGCCACCAGCCCCCCACGAGCGGGGGGGAGCTCCTACGAGCAGTACTTC.

The chain is built from TRBV9 and TRBJ2-5; 7 bases line up with TRBD1. V was pared by 4 bases and J by 5 bases, with 17 bases of the junction left unmatched. The germline V gene encodes CDR1 SGDLS and CDR2 YYNGEE. The CDR3 runs to 17 residues. The CDR3 region is CASSHSPTGTGRETQYF. The CDR3 bases are TGTGCCAGCAGCCACTCACCGACAGGGACGGGACGGGAGACCCAGTACTTC.